Sequencing of this T cell receptor (beta chain) was carried out in a study of blood T cell repertoires in COVID-19. The CDR3 is made up of 16 amino acids. Trimming at V came to 4 bases and at J to 6 bases, leaving 9 bases not matched to a gene. Germline V gene sequence: CDR1 KGHDR, CDR2 SFDVKD. Sequencing was performed with immunoSEQ multiplex PCR; in TCRdb, only in-frame clones are kept and a portion is missing. This sample carries over 130,000 clones, over 60% of them seen once, and the ten largest clones take roughly 9%. The rearrangement links TRBV24-1 to TRBJ2-1, with TRBD1 matching 9 bases. Material for sequencing was peripheral blood. This TCR came from a woman aged 45 to 65 with active or convalescent COVID-19. The CDR3: CATSDIPRDRANEQFF. For the CDR3, the DNA is TGTGCCACCAGTGACATTCCACGGGACAGGGCCAATGAGCAGTTCTTC.